One and the same sample provided the 14 T cell receptor beta chains below, sequenced in a study of vaccination and CD4 T cells after COVID-19. The antigens of these receptors remain unknown. Cultured CD4+ T-cell DNA underwent Oncomine TCR Beta short-read sequencing. Via MiXCR, TCRdb re-called the PCR reads, giving one row per CDR3 protein. The sample includes about 15,000 distinct CDR3 sequences, around 48% of them seen just once. Treatment described: 10-day PBMC culture with coronavirus spike peptide pools or control peptides (ViraFEST assay). The sequenced material came from CD4+ T cells from blood, cultured in vitro. Receptor source: a human donor who had recovered from COVID-19.

This chain joins TRBV12-3 or TRBV12-4 and TRBJ1-2, with D unclear. Trimming removed 5 bases at V and 5 bases at J, with 9 bases between. CDR3 size: 12 residues. CDR3 residues: CASSRTEYGYTF. CDR3 in DNA: TGTGCCAGCAGTCGCACTGAATATGGCTACACCTTC.

This clonotype has a handful of counts. This chain links TRBV18 with TRBJ1-5, with D perhaps matching TRBD1 (5 bases). Between the trimmed V and J ends, which lost 1 base and 5 bases, there was a span of 15 bases. In germline, CDR1 is KGHSH, CDR2 LQKENI. The CDR3 loop spans 16 amino acids. The DNA for the CDR3 is TGTGCCAGCTCACCACTTCGGGGCGGGGTGGATCAGCCCCAGCATTTT. Protein sequence: CASSPLRGGVDQPQHF.

The chain links TRBV5-1 to TRBJ1-2; D may be TRBD1 (5 bases). Per the germline V gene, CDR1 is SGHRS and CDR2 is YFSETQ. Trimming left V 0 bases short and J 5 bases short, with 20 bases between. This CDR3 is 17 amino acids long. The CDR3 DNA sequence: TGCGCCAGCAGCTTGGAGATCGGGGAGGCAGGGCAGTATGGCTACACCTTC. It translates to CASSLEIGEAGQYGYTF.

This chain joins TRBV24-1 and TRBJ2-3; D might be TRBD2 (6 bases). Germline assignment: CDR1 KGHDR and CDR2 SFDVKD. V was shortened by 5 bases and J by 4 bases, with 12 bases between the two germline ends. There are 14 residues in the CDR3. CDR3 nucleotide sequence: TGTGCCACCAGTGGGGGGGAGTCCCCAGATACGCAGTATTTT. Its protein is CATSGGESPDTQYF.

V gene TRBV27 combines with J gene TRBJ1-1; D not resolved. The ends were cut back, 3 bases at V and 5 bases at J, with 10 bases in the middle. Germline V gene data show CDR1 as MNHEY and CDR2 as SMNVEV (reference sequence). CDR3 length equals 13 residues. The CDR3 region has the DNA TGTGCCAGCAGTTTGTTCGGTAAGACTGAAGCTTTCTTT. Amino acids: CASSLFGKTEAFF.

V is TRBV28 and J is TRBJ1-5; maybe TRBD1 (5 bases). CDR3 length: 12 amino acids. V lost 5 bases and J 7 bases, leaving 9 bases between the germline ends. The germline V gene encodes CDR1 MDHEN and CDR2 SYDVKM. This CDR3 reads CASSVGGQPQHF. Written as DNA, the CDR3 is TGTGCCAGCAGTGTGGGGGGACAGCCCCAGCATTTT. Using reference TRBV28 and TRBJ1-5 for the parts outside the CDR3, the full variable domain is DVKVTQSSRYLVKRTGEKVFLECVQDMDHENMFWYRQDPGLGLRLIYFSYDVKMKEKGDIPEGYSVSREKKERFSLILESASTNQTSMYLCASSVGGQPQHFGDGTRLSIL.

V gene TRBV20-1 combines with J gene TRBJ1-2; possible D gene TRBD1, 5 bases. The V gene lost 6 bases and the J gene lost 2 bases, with 10 bases spanning the gap. The length of the CDR3 is 12 residues. Germline-derived CDR1 and CDR2 are DFQATT and SNEGSKA (reference sequence). CDR3 in amino acids: CSAGEGNYGYTF. In nucleotides, the CDR3 is TGCAGTGCAGGGGAAGGGAACTATGGCTACACCTTC.

The chain has TRBV7-2 and TRBJ2-2; D call uncertain. The CDR3 is made up of 14 amino acids. V lost 6 bases, J lost 5 bases, and 13 bases lay in between. Germline V gene lookup returns CDR1 SGHTA and CDR2 FQGNSA. The CDR3 DNA follows: TGTGCCAGCAGACTCCGGTTTCGGACCGGGGAGCTGTTTTTT. It yields the protein CASRLRFRTGELFF.

The genes are TRBV28 and TRBJ2-1; D is uncertain. The germline V gene has CDR1 MDHEN and CDR2 SYDVKM. The V and J ends lost 3 bases and 8 bases respectively, with 5 bases between them. There are 11 residues in the CDR3. The CDR3: CASSFTDEQFF. In DNA, the CDR3 is TGTGCCAGCAGTTTTACCGATGAGCAGTTCTTC.

This clonotype is medium-sized (0.01 to 0.1%). This chain joins TRBV6-5 and TRBJ1-6; TRBD1 matches 8 bases. The ends lost 4 bases at V and 13 bases at J; junction bases unmatched: 9. CDR1 is MNHEY and CDR2 is SVGAGI in the germline V gene. The CDR3 runs to 14 residues. CDR3 nucleotides: TGTGCCAGCAGTTCCGTCGACAGGGGAACTCCCCTCCACTTT. It yields the protein CASSSVDRGTPLHF.

This clonotype has just one count. The chain links TRBV12-3 or TRBV12-4 to TRBJ2-3; TRBD1 might be the D (5 bases). The CDR3 spans 14 residues. Trimming took off 6 bases at V and 5 bases at J, with 15 bases between the two ends. In DNA form, the CDR3 reads TGTGCCAGCAGGGAGTGGCAGGGAAAAGATACGCAGTATTTT. It specifies CASREWQGKDTQYF.

The rearrangement joins TRBV2 to TRBJ1-2; a weak D match, TRBD1 (6 bases). CDR3 length: 16 residues. From germline, CDR1 is SNHLY and CDR2 FYNNEI. V was trimmed by 5 bases and J by 0 bases, leaving 16 bases between them. The CDR3 spells CASSLSRGTTNYGYTF. CDR3 bases: TGTGCCAGCAGTTTGTCGAGGGGGACAACTAACTATGGCTACACCTTC.

The chain uses TRBV11-2 and TRBJ2-7; D is undetermined. The ends were cut back, 1 base at V and 4 bases at J, with 5 bases in the middle. The CDR3 is 12 residues long. Germline lookup yields CDR1 SGHAT and CDR2 FQNNGV. In DNA form, the CDR3 reads TGTGCCAGCAGCTTAGTACGGTACGAGCAGTACTTC. Translating it yields CASSLVRYEQYF.

This clonotype was detected only a few times. The CDR3 here is CAWSDSGGAGNQPQHF. The CDR3 DNA is TGTGCCTGGAGTGACTCAGGGGGCGCCGGCAATCAGCCCCAGCATTTT. The rearrangement joins TRBV30 to TRBJ1-5; 8 positions agree with TRBD1. CDR1 and CDR2 (germline): GTSNPN, SVGIG (reference sequence). The V and J ends lost 1 base and 2 bases, in that order; junction bases with no gene match: 7. The CDR3 has 16 amino acids.